The source of this TCR beta chain is a study of cytomegalovirus exposure and HLA in healthy donors. V lost 3 bases and J 4 bases, leaving 7 bases between the germline ends. The length of the CDR3 is 13 residues. The V gene's germline CDR1 is WSHSY and CDR2 SAAADI. 13 Jbeta primers and 60 Vbeta primers were used for the PCR. TCRdb keeps only in-frame clones here, not all; method: immunoSEQ multiplex PCR. Here the sample spans about 120,000 clones, around 80% being singletons. The sample holds a few counts of this clone. The J gene is TRBJ1-5, the V gene TRBV10-2; no definite D call. This TCR derives from a man aged 25-45 years in good health and CMV-seropositive. Sequencing was carried out using PBMCs. CDR3 region: CASSDGRNQPQHF. For the CDR3, the DNA is TGCGCCAGCAGTGATGGGAGAAATCAGCCCCAGCATTTT.